The clone carrying this T cell receptor beta chain was counted ten times or more. The antigen is not known. The data derive from a study of neurological immune-mediated disorders. Study results and limitations: Among expanded clones, no CDR3 amino acid sequences were shared across subjects, a pattern suggesting private repertoires in all groups.

The CDR3 contains 14 residues. The germline V gene encodes CDR1 SEHNR and CDR2 FQNEAQ (reference sequence). cDNA was made by 5'RACE with 10-nucleotide random UMIs. TCRdb re-called the 5' RACE reads with MiXCR, one entry per CDR3 protein. The sample includes 80,000 to 85,000 distinct CDR3 sequences, just over 2.5% seen only once; the top ten take around 1.1%. This TCR was sampled from a woman aged 30 to 39 with multiple sclerosis. Sequenced input: PBMCs. The V and J genes are TRBV7-9 and TRBJ1-2; D perhaps matches TRBD1 (6 bases). The CDR3 bases are TGTGCGACCACGGATGGGGGGCGTGCGATTGGCTACACCTTC. Its translation is CATTDGGRAIGYTF.